These T cell receptor beta chains were read from a single sample in a study of shared clonotypes between healthy human individuals. Produced via immunoSEQ multiplex PCR; TCRdb's table is partial and in-frame only. The sample lists hundreds of thousands of clones, around 97% occurring once. The sequenced material came from naive CD4+ T cells sorted from blood. These receptors came from a woman in her thirties in good health. CDR3s include the opening cysteine and the closing phenylalanine or tryptophan. The order of the fields is V gene, D gene, CDR3 protein. D genes are given only for firm matches.

v_gene: TRBV28
d_gene: TRBD1
CDR3aa: CASSPGQGANNEKLFF

v_gene: TRBV5-4
d_gene: -
CDR3aa: CASSLFGGYEQYF

v_gene: TRBV5-8
d_gene: -
CDR3aa: CASSPFNGREQFF

v_gene: TRBV15
d_gene: -
CDR3aa: CATSRDPWRGWDYGYTF

v_gene: TRBV28
d_gene: -
CDR3aa: CASSLISEQDGYTF

v_gene: TRBV4-2
d_gene: -
CDR3aa: CASSQERIDGSNQPQHF

v_gene: TRBV5-6
d_gene: -
CDR3aa: CASSLEVRGGNTIYF

v_gene: TRBV28
d_gene: -
CDR3aa: CVLTRPVLEYF

v_gene: TRBV27
d_gene: TRBD1
CDR3aa: CASSPYTGGYDQPQHF

v_gene: TRBV29-1
d_gene: -
CDR3aa: CSVVTGANTEAFF

v_gene: TRBV6-1
d_gene: TRBD2
CDR3aa: CATPSGIHEQYF

v_gene: TRBV6-6
d_gene: -
CDR3aa: CASSYSSASGADTQYF

v_gene: TRBV19
d_gene: TRBD2
CDR3aa: CASSYRTSADTQYF

v_gene: TRBV28
d_gene: TRBD1
CDR3aa: CASSLVGQLYEQYF